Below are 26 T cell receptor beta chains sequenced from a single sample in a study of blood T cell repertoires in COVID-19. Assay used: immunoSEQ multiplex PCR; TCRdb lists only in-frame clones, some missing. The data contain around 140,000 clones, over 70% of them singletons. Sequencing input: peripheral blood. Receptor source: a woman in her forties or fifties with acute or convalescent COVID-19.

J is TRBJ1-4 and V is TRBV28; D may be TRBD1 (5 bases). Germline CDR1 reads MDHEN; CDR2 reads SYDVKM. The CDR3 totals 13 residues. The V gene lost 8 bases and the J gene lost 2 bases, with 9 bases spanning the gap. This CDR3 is CASLRVTNEKLFF. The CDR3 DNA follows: TGTGCCAGCCTCAGGGTGACTAATGAAAAACTGTTTTTT.

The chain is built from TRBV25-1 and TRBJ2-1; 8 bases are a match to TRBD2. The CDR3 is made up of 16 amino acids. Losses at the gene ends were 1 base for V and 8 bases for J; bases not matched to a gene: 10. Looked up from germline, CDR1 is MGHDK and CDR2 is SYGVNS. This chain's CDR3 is CASSESAGLGSHEQFF. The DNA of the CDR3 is TGTGCCAGCAGTGAATCCGCGGGACTAGGCTCCCATGAGCAGTTCTTC. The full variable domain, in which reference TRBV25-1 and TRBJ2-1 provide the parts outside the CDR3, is EADIYQTPRYLVIGTGKKITLECSQTMGHDKMYWYQQDPGMELHLIHYSYGVNSTEKGDLSSESTVSRIRTEHFPLTLESARPSHTSQYLCASSESAGLGSHEQFFGPGTRLTVL.

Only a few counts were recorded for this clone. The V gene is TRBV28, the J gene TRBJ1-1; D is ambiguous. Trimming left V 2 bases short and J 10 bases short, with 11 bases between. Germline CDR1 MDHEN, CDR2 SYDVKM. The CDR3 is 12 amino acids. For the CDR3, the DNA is TGTGCCAGCAGTTTAACGGGAACCGGAGCTTTCTTT. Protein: CASSLTGTGAFF.

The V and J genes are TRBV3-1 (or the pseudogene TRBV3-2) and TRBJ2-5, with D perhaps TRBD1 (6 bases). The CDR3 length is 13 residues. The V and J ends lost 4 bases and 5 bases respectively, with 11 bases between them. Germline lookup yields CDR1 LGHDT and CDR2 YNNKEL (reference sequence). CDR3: CASSLEGEETQYF. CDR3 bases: TGTGCCAGCAGCCTCGAGGGGGAGGAGACCCAGTACTTC.

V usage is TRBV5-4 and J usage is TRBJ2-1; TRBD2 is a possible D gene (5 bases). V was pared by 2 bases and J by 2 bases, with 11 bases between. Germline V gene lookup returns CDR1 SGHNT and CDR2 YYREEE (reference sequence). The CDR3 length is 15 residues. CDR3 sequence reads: CASSLSRDPYNEQFF. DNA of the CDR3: TGTGCCAGCAGCTTAAGTCGGGATCCCTACAATGAGCAGTTCTTC. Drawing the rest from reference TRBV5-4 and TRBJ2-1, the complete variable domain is ETGVTQSPTHLIKTRGQQVTLRCSSQSGHNTVSWYQQALGQGPQFIFQYYREEENGRGNFPPRFSGLQFPNYSSELNVNALELDDSALYLCASSLSRDPYNEQFFGPGTRLTVL.

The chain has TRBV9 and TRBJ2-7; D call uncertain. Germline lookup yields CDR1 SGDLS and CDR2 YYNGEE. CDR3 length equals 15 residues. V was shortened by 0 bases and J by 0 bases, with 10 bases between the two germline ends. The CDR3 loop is CASSVGSVGSYEQYF. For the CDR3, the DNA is TGTGCCAGCAGCGTAGGGTCTGTCGGCTCCTACGAGCAGTACTTC. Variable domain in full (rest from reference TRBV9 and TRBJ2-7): DSGVTQTPKHLITATGQRVTLRCSPRSGDLSVYWYQQSLDQGLQFLIQYYNGEERAKGNILERFSAQQFPDLHSELNLSSLELGDSALYFCASSVGSVGSYEQYFGPGTRLTVT.

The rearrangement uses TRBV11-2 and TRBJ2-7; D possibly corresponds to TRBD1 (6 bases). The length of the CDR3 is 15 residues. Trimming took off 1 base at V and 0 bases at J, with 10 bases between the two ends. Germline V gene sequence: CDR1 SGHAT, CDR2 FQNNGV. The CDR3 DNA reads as TGTGCCAGCAGCTTAGCGTGGGACACCTCCTACGAGCAGTACTTC. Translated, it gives CASSLAWDTSYEQYF.

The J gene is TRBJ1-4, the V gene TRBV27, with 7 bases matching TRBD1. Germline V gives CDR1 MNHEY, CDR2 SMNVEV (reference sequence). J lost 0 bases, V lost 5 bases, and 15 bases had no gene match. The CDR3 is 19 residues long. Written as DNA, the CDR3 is TGTGCCAGCAGTCGGGTCGGGACAGCGACCTTTGCAACTAATGAAAAACTGTTTTTT. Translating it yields CASSRVGTATFATNEKLFF.

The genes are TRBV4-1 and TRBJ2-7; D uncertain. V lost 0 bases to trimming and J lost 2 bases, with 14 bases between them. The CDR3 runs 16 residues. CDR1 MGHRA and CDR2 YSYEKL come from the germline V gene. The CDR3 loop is CASSQELRHDTYEQYF. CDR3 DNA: TGCGCCAGCAGCCAAGAACTGAGACACGATACCTACGAGCAGTACTTC.

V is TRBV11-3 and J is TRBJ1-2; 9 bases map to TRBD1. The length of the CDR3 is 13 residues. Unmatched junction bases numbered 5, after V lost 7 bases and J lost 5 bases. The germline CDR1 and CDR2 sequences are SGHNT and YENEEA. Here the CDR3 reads CASITGGRYGYTF. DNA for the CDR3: TGTGCCAGCATCACAGGGGGCCGGTATGGCTACACCTTC.

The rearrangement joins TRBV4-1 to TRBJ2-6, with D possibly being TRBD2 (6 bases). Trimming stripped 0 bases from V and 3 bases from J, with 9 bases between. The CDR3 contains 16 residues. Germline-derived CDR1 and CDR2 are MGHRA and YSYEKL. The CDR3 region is CASSQEGGNGANVLTF. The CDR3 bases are TGCGCCAGCAGCCAAGAAGGAGGGAATGGGGCCAACGTCCTGACTTTC.

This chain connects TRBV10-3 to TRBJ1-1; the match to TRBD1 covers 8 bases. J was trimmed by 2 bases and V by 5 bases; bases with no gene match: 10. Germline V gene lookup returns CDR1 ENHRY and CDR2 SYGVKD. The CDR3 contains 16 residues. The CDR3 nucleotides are TGTGCCATCAGTACCAACCGGGACAGGAGAAACACTGAAGCTTTCTTT. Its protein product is CAISTNRDRRNTEAFF.

DNA for the CDR3: TGTGCCAGCAGCCAAGAGCCCCCAGGGGGCAATCAGCCCCAGCATTTT. This translates into CASSQEPPGGNQPQHF. The chain carries TRBV3-1 (or the pseudogene TRBV3-2) and TRBJ1-5, with a tentative D call TRBD1 (6 bases). Germline V gene data show CDR1 as LGHDT and CDR2 as YNNKEL (reference sequence). Trimming shortened V by 0 bases and J by 2 bases, and 11 bases separated the two germline ends. This CDR3 is 16 amino acids long.

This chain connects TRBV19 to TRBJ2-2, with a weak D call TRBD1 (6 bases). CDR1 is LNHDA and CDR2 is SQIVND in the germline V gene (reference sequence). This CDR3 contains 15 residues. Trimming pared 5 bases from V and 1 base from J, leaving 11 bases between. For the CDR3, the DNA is TGTGCCAGTAGTTACAGGGTTGGGAACACCGGGGAGCTGTTTTTT. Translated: CASSYRVGNTGELFF.

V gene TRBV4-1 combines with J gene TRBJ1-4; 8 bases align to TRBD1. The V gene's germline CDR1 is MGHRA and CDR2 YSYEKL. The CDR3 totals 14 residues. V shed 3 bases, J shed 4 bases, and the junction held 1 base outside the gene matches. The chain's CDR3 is CASSQGQDNEKLFF. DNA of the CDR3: TGCGCCAGCAGCCAGGGACAGGATAATGAAAAACTGTTTTTT.

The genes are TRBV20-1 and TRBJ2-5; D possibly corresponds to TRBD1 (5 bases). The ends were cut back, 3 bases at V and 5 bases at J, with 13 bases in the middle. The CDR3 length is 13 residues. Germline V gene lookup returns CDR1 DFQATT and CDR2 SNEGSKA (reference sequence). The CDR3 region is CSASPSGYETQYF. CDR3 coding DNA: TGCAGTGCTAGTCCCTCAGGGTACGAGACCCAGTACTTC.

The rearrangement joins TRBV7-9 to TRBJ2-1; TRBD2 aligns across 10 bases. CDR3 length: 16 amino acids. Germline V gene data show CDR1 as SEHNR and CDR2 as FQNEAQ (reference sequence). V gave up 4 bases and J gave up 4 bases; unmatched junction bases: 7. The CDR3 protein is CASSYTGTSAYNEQFF. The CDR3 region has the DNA TGTGCCAGCAGCTATACCGGGACTAGCGCTTACAATGAGCAGTTCTTC.

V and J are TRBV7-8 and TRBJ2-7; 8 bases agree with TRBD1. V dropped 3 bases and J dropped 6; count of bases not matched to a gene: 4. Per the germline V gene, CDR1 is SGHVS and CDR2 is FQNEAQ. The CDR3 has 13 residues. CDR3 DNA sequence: TGTGCCAGCAGCTTGGCAGGGGGCGCCGAGCAGTACTTC. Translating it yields CASSLAGGAEQYF.

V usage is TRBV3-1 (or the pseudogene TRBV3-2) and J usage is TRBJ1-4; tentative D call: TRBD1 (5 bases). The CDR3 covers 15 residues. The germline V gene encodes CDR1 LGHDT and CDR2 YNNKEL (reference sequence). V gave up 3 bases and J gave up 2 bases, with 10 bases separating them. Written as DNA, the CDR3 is TGTGCCAGCAGCCAGAGCCAGGGCACTAATGAAAAACTGTTTTTT. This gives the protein CASSQSQGTNEKLFF.

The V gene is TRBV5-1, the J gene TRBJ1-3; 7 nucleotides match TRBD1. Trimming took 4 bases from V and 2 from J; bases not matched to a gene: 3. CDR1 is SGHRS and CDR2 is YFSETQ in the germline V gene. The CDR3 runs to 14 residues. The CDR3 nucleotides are TGCGCCAGCAGCGCAGGGACAGCTGGAAACACCATATATTTT. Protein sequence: CASSAGTAGNTIYF.

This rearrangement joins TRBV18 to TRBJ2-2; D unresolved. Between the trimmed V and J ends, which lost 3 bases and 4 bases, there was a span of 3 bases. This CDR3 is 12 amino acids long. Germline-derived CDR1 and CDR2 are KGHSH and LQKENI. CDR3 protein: CASSPLTGELFF. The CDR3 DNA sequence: TGTGCCAGCTCACCTCTCACCGGGGAGCTGTTTTTT.

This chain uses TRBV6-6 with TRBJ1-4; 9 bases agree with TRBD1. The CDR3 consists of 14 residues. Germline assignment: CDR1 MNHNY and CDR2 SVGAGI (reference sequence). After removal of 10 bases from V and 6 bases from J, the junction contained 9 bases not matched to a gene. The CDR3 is CATGDRDRDEKLFF. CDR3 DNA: TGTGCCACAGGGGACCGGGACAGGGATGAAAAACTGTTTTTT.

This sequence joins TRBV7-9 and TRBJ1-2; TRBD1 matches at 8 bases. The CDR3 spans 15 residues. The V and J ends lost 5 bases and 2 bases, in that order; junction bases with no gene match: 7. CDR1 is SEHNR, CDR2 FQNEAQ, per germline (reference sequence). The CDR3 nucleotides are TGTGCCAGCAGCCGTGCGACAGGGGCGAACTATGGCTACACCTTC. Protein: CASSRATGANYGYTF.

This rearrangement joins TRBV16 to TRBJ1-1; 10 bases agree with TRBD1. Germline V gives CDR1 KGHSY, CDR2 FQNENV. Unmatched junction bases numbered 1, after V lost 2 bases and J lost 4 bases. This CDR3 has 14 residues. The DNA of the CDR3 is TGTGCCAGCAGCCAAAGGGACAGGGGCACTGAAGCTTTCTTT. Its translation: CASSQRDRGTEAFF.

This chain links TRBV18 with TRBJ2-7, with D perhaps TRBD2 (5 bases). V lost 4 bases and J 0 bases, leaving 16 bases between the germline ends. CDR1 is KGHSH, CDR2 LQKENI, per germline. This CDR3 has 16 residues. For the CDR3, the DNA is TGTGCCAGCTCACAGAGCGGCGGACGATTCTCCTACGAGCAGTACTTC. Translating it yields CASSQSGGRFSYEQYF.

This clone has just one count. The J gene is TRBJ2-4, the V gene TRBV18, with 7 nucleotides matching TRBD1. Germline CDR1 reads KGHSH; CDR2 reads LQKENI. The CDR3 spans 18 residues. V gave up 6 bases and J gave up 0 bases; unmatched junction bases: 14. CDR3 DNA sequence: TGTGCCAGCTCGACTACAGGGGCCTCCACGGGAGCCAAAAACATTCAGTACTTC. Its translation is CASSTTGASTGAKNIQYF. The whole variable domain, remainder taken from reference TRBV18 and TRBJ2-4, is NAGVMQNPRHLVRRRGQEARLRCSPMKGHSHVYWYRQLPEEGLKFMVYLQKENIIDESGMPKERFSAEFPKEGPSILRIQQVVRGDSAAYFCASSTTGASTGAKNIQYFGAGTRLSVL.